One and the same sample provided the 28 T cell receptor beta chains below, sequenced in a study of blood T cells in healthy people across ages. Through a sample-barcoded 5' primer and a J-beta primer mix, a second PCR was run for about 6 to 11 cycles. MiXCR was run by TCRdb on the 5' RACE reads, yielding one entry per CDR3 protein. The sample has roughly 800,000 distinct CDR3 sequences; approximately 55% are singletons. The sequenced sample consisted of blood. These receptors all come from a man aged 80 or over in good health.

The genes are TRBV29-1 and TRBJ2-5; a possible D gene is TRBD1 (6 bases). Germline loops: CDR1 SQVTM, CDR2 ANQGSEA. The V and J ends lost 6 bases and 3 bases respectively, with 14 bases between them. This CDR3 spans 13 amino acids. The CDR3: CSVWDTKEETQYF. The CDR3 region has the DNA TGCAGCGTCTGGGACACAAAGGAAGAGACCCAGTACTTC. The full variable domain, its missing parts supplied by reference TRBV29-1 and TRBJ2-5, is SAVISQKPSRDICQRGTSLTIQCQVDSQVTMMFWYRQQPGQSLTLIATANQGSEATYESGFVIDKFPISRPNLTFSTLTVSNMSPEDSSIYLCSVWDTKEETQYFGPGTRLLVL.

The gene calls are TRBV20-1 and TRBJ2-5; D is possibly TRBD2 (6 bases). V lost 2 bases, J lost 2 bases, and 12 bases lay in between. The CDR3 runs to 14 residues. Germline V lookup: CDR1 DFQATT, CDR2 SNEGSKA (reference sequence). CDR3 sequence: CSARIGTLQETQYF. The CDR3 DNA reads as TGCAGTGCTAGAATCGGGACTTTACAAGAGACCCAGTACTTC.

The rearrangement uses TRBV7-9 and TRBJ1-1, with 9 bases fitting TRBD1. V was clipped by 4 bases and J by 1 base; unmatched bases: 7. Germline assignment: CDR1 SEHNR and CDR2 FQNEAQ (reference sequence). The CDR3 sequence is 16 residues long. CDR3: CASSSRMTGGNTEAFF. The CDR3 bases are TGTGCCAGCAGCTCGAGGATGACAGGGGGGAACACTGAAGCTTTCTTT.

The V call is TRBV20-1, the J call TRBJ2-7, with 8 bases matching TRBD2. The junction had 15 bases not matched to a gene; V was cut back by 6 bases and J by 5 bases. There are 15 residues in the CDR3. Germline CDR1 reads DFQATT; CDR2 reads SNEGSKA (reference sequence). The CDR3 reads CSAGDPGLGYNEQYF. DNA of the CDR3: TGCAGTGCGGGAGACCCGGGACTAGGTTACAACGAGCAGTACTTC.

The chain combines TRBV20-1 with TRBJ2-1; TRBD2 might be the D (6 bases). Trimming cost V 3 bases and J 0 bases, with 15 bases left between them. The CDR3 runs to 16 residues. Germline V gives CDR1 DFQATT, CDR2 SNEGSKA (reference sequence). CDR3 protein: CSARTSLAVSYNEQFF. The DNA for the CDR3 is TGCAGTGCTAGGACCTCATTAGCGGTCTCCTACAATGAGCAGTTCTTC.

The CDR3, as DNA: TGCAGCGTTCCCGGTCGCGTTAGCTCCTACAATGAGCAGTTCTTC. This sequence encodes CSVPGRVSSYNEQFF. The chain is built from TRBV29-1 and TRBJ2-1; D remains unclear. Trimming removed 5 bases from V and 0 bases from J, with 14 bases in between. CDR3 length equals 15 residues. Germline CDR1 reads SQVTM; CDR2 reads ANQGSEA.

V and J are TRBV12-3 or TRBV12-4 and TRBJ2-1; maybe TRBD2 (5 bases). The end of the DNA is better explained by TRBJ2-7, so the J call may be wrong. The CDR3 length is 16 residues. CDR3 bases: TGTGCCAGCAGTTTAGCCGCGTCGGGGAAGGGCGACGAGCAGTACTTC. Translated, it gives CASSLAASGKGDEQYF.

This clonotype showed up many times. CDR3: CASSQDITEYNEQYF. The CDR3 DNA sequence: TGTGCCAGCAGCCAAGATATAACGGAGTACAATGAGCAGTACTTC. The rearrangement uses TRBV4-2 and TRBJ2-1; D gene unclear. Near its end, the DNA agrees better with TRBJ2-7, so the J call may be wrong. CDR1 LGHNA and CDR2 YNFKEQ come from the germline V gene. The CDR3 consists of 15 residues.

This clonotype was seen a handful of times. This rearrangement joins TRBV29-1 to TRBJ2-6; 7 nucleotides align to TRBD1. V shed 8 bases, J shed 0 bases, and the junction held 10 bases outside the gene matches. The CDR3 is 16 residues long. Germline V lookup: CDR1 SQVTM, CDR2 ANQGSEA. In nucleotides, the CDR3 is TGCAGCTGTTCAGGGGGATCGGACTCTGGGGCCAACGTCCTGACTTTC. Its protein product is CSCSGGSDSGANVLTF.

This chain uses TRBV29-1 with TRBJ2-5; 11 bases match TRBD2. With the DNA end fitting TRBJ2-7 better, the J assignment may be wrong. CDR3 length: 14 residues. CDR1 is SQVTM, CDR2 ANQGSEA, per germline. CDR3 loop: CSVATSGSGYEQYF. CDR3 in DNA: TGCAGCGTGGCAACTAGCGGGAGTGGATACGAGCAGTACTTC.

This clonotype has a handful of counts. The V and J genes are TRBV7-2 and TRBJ2-3; 10 bases fit TRBD2. The CDR3 spans 18 residues. Trimming took 1 base from V and 0 from J; bases not matched to a gene: 7. Per the germline V gene, CDR1 is SGHTA and CDR2 is FQGNSA. The CDR3 nucleotides read TGTGCCAGCAGCTTAGGGGCGAGCGGGAGGGGGAGCACAGATACGCAGTATTTT. It specifies CASSLGASGRGSTDTQYF.

This clonotype was recorded many times. The CDR3 protein is CASSPTDKGEYF. The CDR3 DNA reads as TGTGCCAGCAGTCCGACAGACAAAGGGGAGTACTTC. The chain recombines TRBV12-3 or TRBV12-4 with TRBJ2-7; tentatively, D is TRBD1 (5 bases). The V end lost 5 bases, the J end lost 11 bases, and 16 bases lay between the germline ends. This CDR3 is built from 12 residues.

This sequence joins TRBV3-1 and TRBJ2-1; TRBD2 aligns across 11 bases. The CDR3 has 17 amino acids. Germline V gene data show CDR1 as LGHDT and CDR2 as YNNKEL (reference sequence). V dropped 4 bases and J dropped 4; count of bases not matched to a gene: 9. This chain's CDR3 is CASSRQPTSGSYNEQFF. The CDR3 nucleotides read TGTGCCAGCAGCCGACAGCCCACTAGCGGGAGTTACAATGAGCAGTTCTTC.

This chain connects TRBV10-3 to TRBJ2-3, with D uncertain. Germline-derived CDR1 and CDR2 are ENHRY and SYGVKD. There are 15 residues in the CDR3. Trimming removed 0 bases from V and 2 bases from J, with 9 bases in between. The CDR3, as DNA: TGTGCCATCAGTGAGTCGTATGGCTTCACAGATACGCAGTATTTT. Translation gives CAISESYGFTDTQYF.

The CDR3 DNA reads TGTGCCAGCGCTGGCGGAGCGGGAGATTTTGTTTATGAGCAGTTCTTC. Residues: CASAGGAGDFVYEQFF. V is TRBV21-1 and J is TRBJ2-1; TRBD2 is taken as the D call from the table, unchecked against the DNA. TRBV21-1 is marked as a pseudogene. This CDR3 has 16 amino acids.

This chain joins TRBV28 and TRBJ2-4; no clear D. The CDR3 runs to 15 residues. Per germline, CDR1 MDHEN and CDR2 SYDVKM. The V gene lost 4 bases and the J gene lost 0 bases, with 10 bases spanning the gap. CDR3 region: CASSSSNLAKNIQYF. The CDR3 DNA sequence: TGTGCCAGCAGTTCGTCCAACCTAGCCAAAAACATTCAGTACTTC.

This clonotype was seen only a few times. The chain links TRBV6-6 to TRBJ1-2; no reliable D call. Trimming took off 0 bases at V and 8 bases at J, with 19 bases between the two ends. The germline V gene encodes CDR1 MNHNY and CDR2 SVGAGI (reference sequence). The CDR3 length is 16 residues. CDR3 loop: CASSYSIRAEAAGYTF. The CDR3 DNA follows: TGTGCCAGCAGTTACTCGATAAGGGCAGAGGCGGCAGGCTACACCTTC.

The DNA for the CDR3 is TGCAGTGCCTCCCCGGCGGGGTTCGAAAAACTGTTTTTT. Translation gives CSASPAGFEKLFF. The V gene is TRBV20-1, the J gene TRBJ1-4; D unclear. This CDR3 region has 13 residues. The V gene's germline CDR1 is DFQATT and CDR2 SNEGSKA (reference sequence). V was clipped by 6 bases and J by 8 bases, with 16 bases between them.

This clonotype was counted a few times. The chain joins TRBV3-1 to TRBJ1-2; 10 bases map to TRBD1. There are 15 residues in the CDR3. Germline CDR1 is LGHDT and CDR2 is YNNKEL (reference sequence). With V trimmed by 1 base and J by 7 bases, 6 bases remained unmatched. The CDR3 DNA follows: TGTGCCAGCAGCCAAGGACAGGGGGCGATTAGTGGCTACACCTTC. Residues: CASSQGQGAISGYTF.

This clonotype occurred a few times. The V gene is TRBV11-2, the J gene TRBJ2-5; D possibly matches TRBD1 or TRBD2 (5 bases each). The CDR3 sequence is 16 residues long. Germline assignment: CDR1 SGHAT and CDR2 FQNNGV. The V and J ends lost 5 bases and 2 bases respectively, with 18 bases between them. Here the CDR3 DNA reads TGTGCCAGCAGCCCCGGGGCAGGAACACTGCAAGAGACCCAGTACTTC. Translation: CASSPGAGTLQETQYF.

J is TRBJ2-1 and V is TRBV20-1; D call uncertain. There are 14 residues in the CDR3. Germline loops: CDR1 DFQATT, CDR2 SNEGSKA (reference sequence). V dropped 5 bases and J dropped 2 bases, with 13 bases sitting between them. CDR3 protein: CSAYLRRTYNEQFF. DNA of the CDR3: TGCAGTGCTTACCTTAGGAGAACCTACAATGAGCAGTTCTTC.

There are many counts of this clonotype. The chain combines TRBV18 with TRBJ2-3; D unclear. This CDR3 contains 13 residues. Trimming shortened V by 2 bases and J by 3 bases, and 6 bases separated the two germline ends. Germline V CDR1 and CDR2: KGHSH, LQKENI. CDR3 residues: CASSPDLTDTQYF. CDR3 in DNA: TGTGCCAGCTCACCAGACTTGACAGATACGCAGTATTTT.

This chain links TRBV7-2 with TRBJ1-4, with 7 bases aligning to TRBD1. The CDR3 runs to 15 residues. CDR1 and CDR2 from the germline V gene are SGHTA and FQGNSA. The V and J ends lost 5 bases and 7 bases, in that order; junction bases with no gene match: 10. The CDR3 DNA reads TGTGCCAGCAGCCCGCAAACAGGGGAGGGTGAAAAACTGTTTTTT. Translation: CASSPQTGEGEKLFF.

Turning to this clonotype: A junction end diverges from the germline sequence, so it may reflect a read error. V is TRBV7-2 and J is TRBJ2-1, with 9 bases matching TRBD2. The CDR3 runs to 16 residues. The V gene's germline CDR1 is SGHTA and CDR2 FQGNSA. CDR3 in amino acids: CASSLYVGLARNERFF. Written as DNA, the CDR3 is TGTGCCAGCAGCTTATACGTCGGACTAGCGAGAAATGAGCGGTTCTTC.

The gene calls are TRBV18 and TRBJ2-1; a possible D gene is TRBD2 (6 bases). CDR1 and CDR2 from the germline V gene are KGHSH and LQKENI. V lost 3 bases and J 13 bases, leaving 13 bases between the germline ends. This CDR3 spans 12 amino acids. The CDR3 reads CASSPTGEGQFF. The CDR3 nucleotides are TGTGCCAGCTCACCGACGGGAGAGGGTCAGTTCTTC.

This clonotype was observed a few times. The chain employs TRBV7-6 and TRBJ2-3; TRBD2 matches 12 bases. Trimming at V came to 4 bases and at J to 2 bases, leaving 4 bases not matched to a gene. Germline V gene lookup returns CDR1 SGHVS and CDR2 FNYEAQ. The CDR3 spans 16 residues. The CDR3 DNA follows: TGTGCCAGCAGCTCACTAGCGGGAGGCCTCACAGATACGCAGTATTTT. Residues: CASSSLAGGLTDTQYF.

V usage is TRBV2 and J usage is TRBJ2-3, with 15 bases matching TRBD2. With V trimmed by 3 bases and J by 14 bases, 12 bases remained unmatched. The CDR3 sequence is 16 residues long. The V gene's germline CDR1 is SNHLY and CDR2 FYNNEI. The CDR3 spells CASSEGLAGGSRYAYF. The CDR3 coding sequence is TGTGCCAGCAGTGAGGGACTAGCGGGAGGATCCAGATACGCGTATTTT.

This clonotype occurred a few times. The chain couples TRBV20-1 to TRBJ1-6, with 9 bases aligning to TRBD1. J was trimmed by 8 bases and V by 0 bases; bases with no gene match: 5. Germline V gives CDR1 DFQATT, CDR2 SNEGSKA (reference sequence). The CDR3 is 15 residues long. CDR3 loop: CSARDSTGGDSPLHF. In nucleotides, the CDR3 is TGCAGTGCTAGAGATTCGACAGGGGGGGATTCACCCCTCCACTTT.